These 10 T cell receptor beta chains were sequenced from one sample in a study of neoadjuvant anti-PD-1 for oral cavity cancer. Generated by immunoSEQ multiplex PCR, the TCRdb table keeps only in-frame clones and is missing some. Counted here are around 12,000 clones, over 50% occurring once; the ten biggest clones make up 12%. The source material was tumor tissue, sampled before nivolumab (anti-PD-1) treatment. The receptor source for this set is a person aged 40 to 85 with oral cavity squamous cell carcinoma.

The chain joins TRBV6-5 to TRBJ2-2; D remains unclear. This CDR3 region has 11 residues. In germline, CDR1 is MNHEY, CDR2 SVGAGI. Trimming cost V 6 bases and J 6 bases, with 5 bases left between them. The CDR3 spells CASSHSGELFF. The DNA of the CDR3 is TGTGCCAGCAGCCACTCCGGGGAGCTGTTTTTT.

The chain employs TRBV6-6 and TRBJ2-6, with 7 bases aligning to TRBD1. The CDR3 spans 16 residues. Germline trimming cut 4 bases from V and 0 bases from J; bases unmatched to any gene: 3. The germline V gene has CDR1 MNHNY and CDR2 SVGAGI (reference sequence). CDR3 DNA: TGTGCCAGCAGTTCGCGACAGGGCTCTGGGGCCAACGTCCTGACTTTC. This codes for CASSSRQGSGANVLTF.

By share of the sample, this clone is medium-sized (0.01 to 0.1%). Written as DNA, the CDR3 is TGTGCCAGCAGTTTAGTCCCGCCGTTTTCCGGACAGGGGAATGAAAAACTGTTTTTT. Translating it yields CASSLVPPFSGQGNEKLFF. V gene TRBV27 combines with J gene TRBJ1-4, with 9 bases fitting TRBD1. Germline loops: CDR1 MNHEY, CDR2 SMNVEV (reference sequence). The CDR3 has 19 residues. After removal of 2 bases from V and 5 bases from J, the junction contained 15 bases not matched to a gene.

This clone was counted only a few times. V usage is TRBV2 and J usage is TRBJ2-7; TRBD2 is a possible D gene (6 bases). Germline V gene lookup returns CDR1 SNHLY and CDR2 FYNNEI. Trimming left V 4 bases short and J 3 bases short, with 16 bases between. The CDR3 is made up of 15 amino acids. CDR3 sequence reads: CASSGGWTEGYEQYF. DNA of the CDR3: TGTGCCAGCAGTGGGGGTTGGACGGAGGGCTACGAGCAGTACTTC.

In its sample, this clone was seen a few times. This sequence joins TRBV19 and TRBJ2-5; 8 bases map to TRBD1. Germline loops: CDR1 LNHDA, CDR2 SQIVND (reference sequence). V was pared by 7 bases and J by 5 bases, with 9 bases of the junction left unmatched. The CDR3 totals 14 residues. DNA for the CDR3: TGTGCCAGTACCCACACAGGGGGTTCGGAGACCCAGTACTTC. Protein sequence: CASTHTGGSETQYF.

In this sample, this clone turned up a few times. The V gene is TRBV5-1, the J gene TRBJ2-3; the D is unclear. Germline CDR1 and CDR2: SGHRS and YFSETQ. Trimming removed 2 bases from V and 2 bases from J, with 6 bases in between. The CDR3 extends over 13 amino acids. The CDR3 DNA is TGCGCCAGCAGCTTAACGTTCACAGATACGCAGTATTTT. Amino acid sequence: CASSLTFTDTQYF.

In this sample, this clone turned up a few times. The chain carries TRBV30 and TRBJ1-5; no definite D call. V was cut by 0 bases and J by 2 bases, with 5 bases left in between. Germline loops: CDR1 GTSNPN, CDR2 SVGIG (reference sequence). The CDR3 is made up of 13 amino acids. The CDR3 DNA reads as TGTGCCTGGAGTGTGGGAGGCAATCAGCCCCAGCATTTT. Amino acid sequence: CAWSVGGNQPQHF.

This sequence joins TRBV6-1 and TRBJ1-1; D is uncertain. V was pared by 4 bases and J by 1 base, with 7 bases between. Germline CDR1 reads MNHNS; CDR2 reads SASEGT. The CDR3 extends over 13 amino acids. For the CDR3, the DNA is TGTGCCAGCAGTGCGACAAGGAACACTGAAGCTTTCTTT. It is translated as CASSATRNTEAFF.

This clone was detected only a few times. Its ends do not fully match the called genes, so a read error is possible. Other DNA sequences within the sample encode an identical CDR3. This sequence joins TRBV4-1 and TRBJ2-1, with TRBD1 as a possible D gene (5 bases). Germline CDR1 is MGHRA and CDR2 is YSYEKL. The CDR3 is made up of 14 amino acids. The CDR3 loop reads CASSQEGAYNEQFF. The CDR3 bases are TGTGCCAGCAGCCAAGAAGGGGCCTACAATGAGCAGTTCTTC.

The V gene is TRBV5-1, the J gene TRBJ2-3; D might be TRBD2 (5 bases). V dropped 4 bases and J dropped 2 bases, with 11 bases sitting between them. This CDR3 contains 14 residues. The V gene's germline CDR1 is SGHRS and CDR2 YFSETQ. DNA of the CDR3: TGCGCCAGCAGCGCCGACGGGGACACAGATACGCAGTATTTT. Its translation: CASSADGDTDTQYF.